Each of the 26 T cell receptor beta chains below was sequenced from the same sample in a study of T cells in localized non-small cell lung cancer. Libraries were prepared by immunoSEQ multiplex PCR; TCRdb keeps only in-frame clonotypes and omits some of them. The table includes more than 9,000 clones, 44% detected once. Sample: lymph node tissue, taken before any cancer treatment. The receptors were sampled from a woman aged 35-75 years with stage I lung adenocarcinoma.

The chain employs TRBV6-8 and TRBJ2-7, with a tentative D call TRBD2 (7 bases). The V gene's germline CDR1 is MNHGY and CDR2 SAAAGT. The V end was cut by 7 bases, the J end by 5 bases, with 18 bases between. The CDR3 has 14 amino acids. Written as DNA, the CDR3 is TGTGCCAGCATAGGGGGGGGAACAGGCCACGAGCAGTACTTC. Translating it yields CASIGGGTGHEQYF.

This clone occurred a few times. The rearrangement joins TRBV6-8 to TRBJ2-5; 10 bases are shared with TRBD1. Germline CDR1 and CDR2: MNHGY and SAAAGT. The trim removed 0 bases at V and 4 bases at J, leaving 11 bases unmatched. The CDR3 contains 18 residues. CDR3 sequence reads: CASSYSISSGQGRETQYF. In DNA form, the CDR3 reads TGTGCCAGCAGTTACTCGATAAGTTCGGGACAGGGGAGAGAGACCCAGTACTTC.

This sequence joins TRBV9 and TRBJ1-3; a weak D match, TRBD1 (6 bases). Trimming took off 5 bases at V and 0 bases at J, with 12 bases between the two ends. This CDR3 comprises 15 residues. Germline values: CDR1 SGDLS, CDR2 YYNGEE. CDR3 DNA: TGTGCCAGCAGTAAGGACAGCTACTCTGGAAACACCATATATTTT. Translated, it gives CASSKDSYSGNTIYF.

The CDR3 loop reads CSVLRQGASSYEQYF. In DNA form, the CDR3 reads TGCAGCGTTCTCCGACAGGGGGCCTCTTCCTACGAGCAGTACTTC. The chain uses TRBV29-1 and TRBJ2-7; TRBD1 matches 10 bases. The junction had 8 bases not matched to a gene; V was cut back by 5 bases and J by 1 base. CDR3 size: 15 residues. Germline-derived CDR1 and CDR2 are SQVTM and ANQGSEA.

This clone was counted only a few times. The chain employs TRBV11-3 and TRBJ1-6; no reliable D call. The ends were cut back, 0 bases at V and 0 bases at J, with 15 bases in the middle. This CDR3 is 19 amino acids long. Germline lookup yields CDR1 SGHNT and CDR2 YENEEA. The CDR3 loop is CASSLDGWAASSYNSPLHF. DNA for the CDR3: TGTGCCAGCAGCTTAGATGGGTGGGCAGCAAGCTCCTATAATTCACCCCTCCACTTT.

This chain joins TRBV12-5 and TRBJ1-4; D gene unclear. The CDR3 runs 11 residues. Germline lookup yields CDR1 LGHNT and CDR2 FRNRAP. The germline V and J ends were trimmed by 6 bases and 5 bases, with 4 bases remaining between them. The CDR3 spells CASGSNEKLFF. In DNA form, the CDR3 reads TGTGCTAGTGGCAGCAATGAAAAACTGTTTTTT.

The table lists this clone with a few counts. CDR3 residues: CASSSRDRLISGYTF. The CDR3 DNA sequence: TGTGCCAGCAGCTCCCGGGACAGGCTTATCAGTGGCTACACCTTC. This chain connects TRBV11-3 to TRBJ1-2, with 8 nucleotides matching TRBD1. Losses at the gene ends were 4 bases for V and 7 bases for J; bases not matched to a gene: 11. This CDR3 has 15 amino acids. Germline V CDR1 and CDR2: SGHNT, YENEEA.

The rearrangement uses TRBV12-5 and TRBJ1-5; TRBD1 agrees at 10 bases. With 6 bases clipped from V and 5 bases from J, the junction kept 7 bases outside the gene matches. The CDR3 runs 15 residues. The germline gives CDR1 LGHNT, CDR2 FRNRAP. This CDR3 is CASGRQGAGDQPQHF. The CDR3 nucleotides are TGTGCTAGTGGGAGACAGGGGGCTGGGGATCAGCCCCAGCATTTT. The full variable domain, rest sourced from reference TRBV12-5 and TRBJ1-5, is DARVTQTPRHKVTEMGQEVTMRCQPILGHNTVFWYRQTMMQGLELLAYFRNRAPLDDSGMPKDRFSAEMPDATLATLKIQPSEPRDSAVYFCASGRQGAGDQPQHFGDGTRLSIL.

In its sample, this clone was seen a few times. The V gene is TRBV9, the J gene TRBJ2-4, with 8 bases identical to TRBD1. After removal of 3 bases from V and 4 bases from J, the junction contained 0 bases not matched to a gene. The CDR3 loop spans 13 amino acids. Per germline, CDR1 SGDLS and CDR2 YYNGEE. CDR3 coding DNA: TGTGCCAGCAGCGGACAGGGGAAAAACATTCAGTACTTC. Translating it yields CASSGQGKNIQYF.

The chain's CDR3 is CASSPGSGGGYTF. The CDR3 DNA sequence: TGTGCCAGCAGCCCCGGGAGCGGCGGGGGCTACACCTTC. The J gene is TRBJ1-2, the V gene TRBV6-8; unclear D gene. The CDR3 consists of 13 residues. V lost 6 bases and J lost 8, with 16 bases in between. Germline V CDR1 and CDR2: MNHGY, SAAAGT.

The CDR3 nucleotides are TGCGCCAGCGGGACAGGGGAGCGAAATTCACCCCTCCACTTT. The encoded protein is CASGTGERNSPLHF. The rearrangement uses TRBV10-2 and TRBJ1-6, with TRBD1 identical over 10 bases. CDR3 size: 14 residues. Germline CDR1 and CDR2: WSHSY and SAAADI. V dropped 8 bases and J dropped 7; count of bases not matched to a gene: 5.

The genes are TRBV6-8 and TRBJ1-6; the D gene is possibly TRBD1 (5 bases). From germline, CDR1 is MNHGY and CDR2 SAAAGT. V was cut by 6 bases and J by 5 bases, with 17 bases left in between. This CDR3 contains 16 residues. CDR3 loop: CASRVIPGPDNSPLHF. CDR3 DNA: TGTGCCAGCAGGGTTATCCCGGGACCAGATAATTCACCCCTCCACTTT.

The sample holds a few counts of this clone. The chain joins TRBV11-3 to TRBJ1-1; D perhaps matches TRBD1 (5 bases). Germline V gives CDR1 SGHNT, CDR2 YENEEA. The CDR3 totals 15 residues. Between the trimmed V and J ends, which lost 4 bases and 5 bases, there was a span of 17 bases. CDR3 region: CASSSKGLNGTEAFF. CDR3 sequence (DNA): TGTGCCAGCAGCTCAAAGGGACTGAATGGGACTGAAGCTTTCTTT.

The chain couples TRBV10-3 to TRBJ2-1, with D possibly being TRBD1 or TRBD2 (5 bases each). CDR3 length: 13 residues. With 2 bases removed from V and 8 bases from J, the gap between germline ends came to 10 bases. CDR1 and CDR2 from the germline V gene are ENHRY and SYGVKD. The CDR3 nucleotides read TGTGCCATCAGTGAGATAGGGACCCATGAGCAGTTCTTC. Translating gives CAISEIGTHEQFF.

The V gene is TRBV11-3, the J gene TRBJ2-3; TRBD2 matches 13 bases. The junction had 3 bases not matched to a gene; V was cut back by 3 bases and J by 0 bases. Germline CDR1 and CDR2: SGHNT and YENEEA. The CDR3 has 17 amino acids. CDR3 DNA: TGTGCCAGCAGCTTGGAGGGACTAGCGGGGAGCACAGATACGCAGTATTTT. This codes for CASSLEGLAGSTDTQYF.

V gene TRBV5-1 combines with J gene TRBJ1-1; D gene uncertain. The CDR3 length is 14 residues. The V end lost 0 bases, the J end lost 0 bases, and 6 bases lay between the germline ends. The V gene's germline CDR1 is SGHRS and CDR2 YFSETQ. The CDR3 here is CASSLAGMNTEAFF. DNA of the CDR3: TGCGCCAGCAGCTTGGCTGGCATGAACACTGAAGCTTTCTTT.

This chain links TRBV10-2 with TRBJ2-2, with 14 nucleotides matching TRBD2. This CDR3 is 17 amino acids long. With V trimmed by 4 bases and J by 3 bases, 4 bases remained unmatched. CDR1 WSHSY and CDR2 SAAADI come from the germline V gene. CDR3 DNA sequence: TGCGCCAGCAGTGGACTAGCGGGGGGGCTGGACACCGGGGAGCTGTTTTTT. Translation: CASSGLAGGLDTGELFF.

Only a few counts were recorded for this clone. The chain is built from TRBV6-8 and TRBJ2-7; tentatively, D is TRBD1 or TRBD2 (5 bases each). Germline V gene lookup returns CDR1 MNHGY and CDR2 SAAAGT. Trimming removed 6 bases from V and 2 bases from J, with 17 bases in between. This CDR3 region has 15 residues. CDR3 in DNA: TGTGCCAGCAGCCCCCGGGACGCCGGGGCCTACGAGCAGTACTTC. This encodes CASSPRDAGAYEQYF.

The J gene is TRBJ1-2, the V gene TRBV5-1; TRBD1 aligns across 8 bases. Germline V CDR1 and CDR2: SGHRS, YFSETQ. This CDR3 spans 15 amino acids. V shed 0 bases and J 4 bases; nucleotides not matched to a gene: 5. CDR3 protein: CASSLGRDRSYGYTF. The CDR3 DNA is TGCGCCAGCAGCTTGGGTCGGGACAGGAGCTATGGCTACACCTTC.

This clone came up a few times. The chain has TRBV6-8 and TRBJ1-6; 9 positions match TRBD1. This CDR3 is built from 14 residues. Germline CDR1 reads MNHGY; CDR2 reads SAAAGT. V lost 2 bases, J lost 10 bases, and 3 bases stayed unmatched. The CDR3 nucleotides are TGTGCCAGCAGTTACCGGACAGGGGAGTCACCCCTCCACTTT. Translated, it gives CASSYRTGESPLHF.

This clone showed up just once. The chain combines TRBV6-7 with TRBJ1-1; TRBD1 agrees at 7 bases. TRBV6-7 is noted as an ORF with a role that remains uncertain. The CDR3 is made up of 13 amino acids. The trim removed 7 bases at V and 4 bases at J, leaving 6 bases unmatched. CDR3 region: CASTVTGTTEAFF. The CDR3 DNA sequence: TGTGCCAGCACCGTGACAGGGACCACTGAAGCTTTCTTT.

This chain uses TRBV6-8 with TRBJ2-6; D is possibly TRBD2 (6 bases). The V gene lost 5 bases and the J gene lost 2 bases, with 10 bases spanning the gap. CDR3 length equals 15 residues. Germline V gene sequence: CDR1 MNHGY, CDR2 SAAAGT. The CDR3 region has the DNA TGTGCCAGCAGTCCGAGGAGGGCTGGGGCCAACGTCCTGACTTTC. It encodes CASSPRRAGANVLTF.

The rearrangement joins TRBV9 to TRBJ1-6; D remains ambiguous. Deletions cut 2 bases from V and 7 bases from J, with 10 bases between. Germline CDR1 reads SGDLS; CDR2 reads YYNGEE. The CDR3 totals 14 residues. CDR3 sequence: CASSVSQSNSPLHF. The CDR3 DNA reads as TGTGCCAGCAGCGTTAGTCAGTCAAATTCACCCCTCCACTTT.

The rearrangement joins TRBV19 to TRBJ1-6; no firm D call. V lost 5 bases, J lost 5 bases, and 13 bases lay in between. Germline CDR1 reads LNHDA; CDR2 reads SQIVND (reference sequence). CDR3 size: 15 residues. CDR3 region: CASSFGNRNNSPLHF. The CDR3 DNA follows: TGTGCCAGTAGTTTTGGGAATCGGAATAATTCACCCCTCCACTTT.

V and J are TRBV29-1 and TRBJ2-2; D is unclear. CDR3 length: 14 residues. Trimming left V 6 bases short and J 6 bases short, with 17 bases between. The germline gives CDR1 SQVTM, CDR2 ANQGSEA. The CDR3 spells CSVGLDAKPGELFF. Here the CDR3 DNA reads TGCAGCGTGGGCCTAGACGCCAAACCCGGGGAGCTGTTTTTT.

The genes are TRBV19 and TRBJ1-1; weak D call: TRBD1 (5 bases). Per germline, CDR1 LNHDA and CDR2 SQIVND (reference sequence). The CDR3 length is 11 residues. The germline V and J ends were trimmed by 10 bases and 10 bases, with 16 bases remaining between them. The CDR3 DNA sequence: TGTGCCACCCGAGTGGGGGGGGGAGCTTTCTTT. This codes for CATRVGGGAFF. The variable domain in full, with the rest retrieved from reference TRBV19 and TRBJ1-1, is DGGITQSPKYLFRKEGQNVTLSCEQNLNHDAMYWYRQDPGQGLRLIYYSQIVNDFQKGDIAEGYSVSREKKESFPLTVTSAQKNPTAFYLCATRVGGGAFFGQGTRLTVV.